The rows below give T cell receptor beta chains drawn from one sample of a study of Graves' ophthalmopathy and Graves' hyperthyroidism. Each CDR3 protein gets one entry after TCRdb re-called the multiplex PCR reads with MiXCR. The table has around 1,000,000 distinct CDR3 sequences, roughly two fifths seen once. Sequencing was carried out using peripheral blood or thyroid tissue (not recorded which). The receptor source for this set is an adult man with Graves' hyperthyroidism. The conserved cysteine and the conserved F or W are not part of the CDR3 here. D genes are given only for firm matches.

d_call	v_call	cdr3_aa
NA	TRBV5-1	ASSLVLAGGELF
TRBD1	TRBV15	ATERDRENTEAF
NA	TRBV7-9	ASSPQAYEQY
NA	TRBV20-1	SARDNQQAGETQY
NA	TRBV12-3/TRBV12-4	ASTTGKEKLF
NA	TRBV2	ASLGPREETQY
TRBD2	TRBV29-1	SVTGTSGSSGELF
TRBD2	TRBV11-3	ASSPGLADNEQF
NA	TRBV2	ASSPDTGANVLT
TRBD2	TRBV12-3/TRBV12-4	ASSSGGPDEQY
NA	TRBV7-2	ASGQMNTGELF
NA	TRBV9	ASSGPGVSTDTQY